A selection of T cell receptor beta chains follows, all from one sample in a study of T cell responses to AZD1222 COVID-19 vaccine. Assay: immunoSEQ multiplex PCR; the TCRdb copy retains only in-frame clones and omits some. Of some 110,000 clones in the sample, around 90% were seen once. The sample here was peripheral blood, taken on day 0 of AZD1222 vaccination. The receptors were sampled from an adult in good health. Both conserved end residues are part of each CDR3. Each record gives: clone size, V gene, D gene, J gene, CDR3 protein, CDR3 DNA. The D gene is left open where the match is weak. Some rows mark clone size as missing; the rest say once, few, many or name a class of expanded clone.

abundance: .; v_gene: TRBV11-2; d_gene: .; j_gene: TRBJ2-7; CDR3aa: CASSLGQVLYEQYF; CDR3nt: TGTGCCAGCAGCTTAGGACAGGTCCTCTACGAGCAGTACTTC
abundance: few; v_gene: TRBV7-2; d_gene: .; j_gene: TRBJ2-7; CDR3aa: CASSLYAYEQYF; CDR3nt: TGTGCCAGCAGCTTATACGCCTACGAGCAGTACTTC
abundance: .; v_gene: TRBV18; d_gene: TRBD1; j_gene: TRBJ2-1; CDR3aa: CASSPRNRGSGGVYNEQFF; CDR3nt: TGTGCCAGCTCACCCCGGAACAGGGGGAGTGGGGGAGTCTACAATGAGCAGTTCTTC
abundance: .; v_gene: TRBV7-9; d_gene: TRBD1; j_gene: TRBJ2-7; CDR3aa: CASRATGGEQYF; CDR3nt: TGTGCCAGCAGAGCGACAGGGGGAGAGCAGTACTTC
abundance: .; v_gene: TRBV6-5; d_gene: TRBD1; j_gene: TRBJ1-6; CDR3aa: CAIRDRAVSPLHF; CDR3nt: TGTGCCATCCGGGACAGGGCCGTTTCACCCCTCCACTTT
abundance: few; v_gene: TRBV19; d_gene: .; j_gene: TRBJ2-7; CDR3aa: CASSARAHPSYEQYF; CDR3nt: TGTGCCAGTAGTGCCCGGGCTCACCCCTCCTACGAGCAGTACTTC
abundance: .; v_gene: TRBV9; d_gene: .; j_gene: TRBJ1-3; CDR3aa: CASSVDRGTAGNTIYF; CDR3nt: TGTGCCAGCAGCGTAGACCGGGGAACCGCCGGAAACACCATATATTTT
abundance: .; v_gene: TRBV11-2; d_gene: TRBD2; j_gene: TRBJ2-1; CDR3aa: CASSLAGGRNEQFF; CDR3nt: TGTGCCAGCAGCCTAGCGGGAGGGAGGAATGAGCAGTTCTTC
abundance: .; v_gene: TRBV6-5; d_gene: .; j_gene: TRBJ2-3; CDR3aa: CASSSRNTDTQYF; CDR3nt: TGTGCCAGCAGTTCACGCAACACAGATACGCAGTATTTT
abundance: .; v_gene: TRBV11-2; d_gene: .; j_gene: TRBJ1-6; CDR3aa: CASSLERLNSPLHF; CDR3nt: TGTGCCAGCAGCTTGGAGAGACTTAATTCACCCCTCCACTTT
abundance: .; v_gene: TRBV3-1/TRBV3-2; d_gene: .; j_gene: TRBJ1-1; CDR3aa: CASSILNTEAFF; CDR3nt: TGTGCCAGCAGTATATTGAACACTGAAGCTTTCTTT
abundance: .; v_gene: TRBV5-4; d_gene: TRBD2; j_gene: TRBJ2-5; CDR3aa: CASSAGGVQETQYF; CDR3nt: TGTGCCAGCAGCGCCGGGGGGGTACAAGAGACCCAGTACTTC
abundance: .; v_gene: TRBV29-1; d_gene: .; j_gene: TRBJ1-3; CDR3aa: CSVAVGRGNTIYF; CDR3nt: TGCAGCGTTGCTGTAGGGCGCGGAAACACCATATATTTT
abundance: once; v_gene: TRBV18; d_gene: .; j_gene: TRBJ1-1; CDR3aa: CASSPRETGNTEAFF; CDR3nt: TGTGCCAGCTCACCACGAGAGACCGGGAACACTGAAGCTTTCTTT
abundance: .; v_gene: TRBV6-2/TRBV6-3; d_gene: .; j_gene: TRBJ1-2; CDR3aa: CASSSSSNYGYTF; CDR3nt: TGTGCCAGCAGTTCGTCCAGCAACTATGGCTACACCTTC
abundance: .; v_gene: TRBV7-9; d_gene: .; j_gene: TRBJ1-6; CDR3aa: CASSYDSYNSPLHF; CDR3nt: TGTGCCAGCAGCTATGACTCCTATAATTCACCCCTCCACTTT
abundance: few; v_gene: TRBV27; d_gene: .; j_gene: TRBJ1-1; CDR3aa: CASSLSEPTVEAFF; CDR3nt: TGTGCCAGCAGTTTGTCCGAACCGACAGTGGAAGCTTTCTTT
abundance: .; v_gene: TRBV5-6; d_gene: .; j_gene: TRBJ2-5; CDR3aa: CASSLAHAPSQETQYF; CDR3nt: TGTGCCAGCAGCTTGGCCCACGCACCTTCCCAAGAGACCCAGTACTTC
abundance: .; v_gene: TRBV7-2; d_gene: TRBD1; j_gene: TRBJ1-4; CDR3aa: CASKDRAGGANEKLFF; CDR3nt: TGTGCCAGCAAGGACAGGGCGGGGGGAGCTAATGAAAAACTGTTTTTT
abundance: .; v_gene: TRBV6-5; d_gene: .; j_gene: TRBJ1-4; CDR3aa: CASSYFGQIEKLFF; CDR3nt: TGTGCCAGCAGTTACTTTGGACAGATTGAAAAACTGTTTTTT
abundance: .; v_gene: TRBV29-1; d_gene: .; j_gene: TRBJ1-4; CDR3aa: CSVVSDVANEKLFF; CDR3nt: TGCAGCGTTGTTTCGGATGTTGCGAATGAAAAACTGTTTTTT
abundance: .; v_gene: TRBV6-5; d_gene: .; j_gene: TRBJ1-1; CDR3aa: CASSYWSGNTEAFF; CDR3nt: TGTGCCAGCAGTTACTGGTCGGGGAACACTGAAGCTTTCTTT
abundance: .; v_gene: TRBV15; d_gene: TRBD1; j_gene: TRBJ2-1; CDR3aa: CATSRAGTGDNEQFF; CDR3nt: TGTGCCACCAGCAGGGCGGGGACAGGGGATAATGAGCAGTTCTTC
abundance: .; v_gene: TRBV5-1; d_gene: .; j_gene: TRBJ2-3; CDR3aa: CASSPTRVTDTQYF; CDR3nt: TGCGCCAGCAGCCCCACGAGGGTCACAGATACGCAGTATTTT
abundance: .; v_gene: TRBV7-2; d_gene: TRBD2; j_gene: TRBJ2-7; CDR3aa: CASSLSSGSYEQYF; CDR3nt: TGTGCCAGCAGCTTGTCTAGCGGGAGTTACGAGCAGTACTTC
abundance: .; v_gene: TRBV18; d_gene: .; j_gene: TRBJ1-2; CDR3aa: CASSPGSGGNYGYTF; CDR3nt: TGTGCCAGCTCACCTGGTTCGGGGGGGAACTATGGCTACACCTTC
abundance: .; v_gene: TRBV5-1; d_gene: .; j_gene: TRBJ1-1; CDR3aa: CASRGLAQAFEAFF; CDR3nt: TGCGCCAGCAGGGGACTTGCGCAGGCTTTTGAAGCTTTCTTT
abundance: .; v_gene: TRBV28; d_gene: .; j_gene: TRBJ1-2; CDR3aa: CASSLGVDRSGYTF; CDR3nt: TGTGCCAGCAGTTTAGGGGTGGACAGATCAGGCTACACCTTC
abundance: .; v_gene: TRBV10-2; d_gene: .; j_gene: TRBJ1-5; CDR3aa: CASRGYSNQPQHF; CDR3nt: TGCGCCAGCAGGGGGTATAGCAATCAGCCCCAGCATTTT
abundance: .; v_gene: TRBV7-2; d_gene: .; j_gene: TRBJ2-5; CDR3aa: CASSPQLIPKETQYF; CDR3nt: TGTGCCAGCAGCCCCCAACTAATCCCCAAAGAGACCCAGTACTTC
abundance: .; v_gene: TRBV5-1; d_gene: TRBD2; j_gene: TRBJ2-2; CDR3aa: CASLGRLAGSGTGELFF; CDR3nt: TGCGCCAGCCTTGGCAGACTAGCGGGGTCGGGCACCGGGGAGCTGTTTTTT
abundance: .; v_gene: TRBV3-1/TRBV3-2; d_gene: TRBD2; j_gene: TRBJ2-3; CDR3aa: CASSPGLAGINTDTQYF; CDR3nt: TGTGCCAGCAGCCCGGGACTAGCGGGGATAAACACAGATACGCAGTATTTT
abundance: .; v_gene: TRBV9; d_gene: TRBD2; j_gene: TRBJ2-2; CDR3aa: CASSSRLAGPPNTGELFF; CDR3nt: TGTGCCAGCAGCTCTCGGTTAGCGGGACCGCCGAACACCGGGGAGCTGTTTTTT
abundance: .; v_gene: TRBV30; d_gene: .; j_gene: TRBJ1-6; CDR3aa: CAWTAPLSPLHF; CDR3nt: TGTGCCTGGACCGCACCCCTCTCACCCCTCCACTTT
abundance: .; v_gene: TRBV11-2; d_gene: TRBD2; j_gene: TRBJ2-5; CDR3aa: CASSLEGGTSRRETQYF; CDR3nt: TGTGCCAGCAGCTTAGAGGGGGGGACTAGCAGGCGGGAGACCCAGTACTTC
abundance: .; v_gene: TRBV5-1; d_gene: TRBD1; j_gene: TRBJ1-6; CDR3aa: CASSDDRVGNSPLHF; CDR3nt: TGCGCCAGCAGCGACGACAGGGTTGGAAATTCACCCCTCCACTTT
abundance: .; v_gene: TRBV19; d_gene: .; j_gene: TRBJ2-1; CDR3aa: CASSIMRSAGGNEQFF; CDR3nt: TGTGCCAGTAGTATAATGCGTTCCGCTGGGGGCAATGAGCAGTTCTTC
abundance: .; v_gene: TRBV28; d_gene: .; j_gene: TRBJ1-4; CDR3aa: CASISAGQAEKLFF; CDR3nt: TGTGCCAGCATCTCGGCGGGGCAGGCTGAAAAACTGTTTTTT
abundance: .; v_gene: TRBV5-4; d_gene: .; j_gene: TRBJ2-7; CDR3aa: CASSLGGTRGSYEQYF; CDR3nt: TGTGCCAGCAGCTTGGGGGGGACACGGGGCTCCTACGAGCAGTACTTC
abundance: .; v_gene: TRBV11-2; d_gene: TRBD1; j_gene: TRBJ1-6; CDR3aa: CASSLVAAGTESSPLHF; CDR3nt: TGTGCCAGCAGCTTAGTTGCGGCAGGGACAGAGTCCTCACCCCTCCACTTT
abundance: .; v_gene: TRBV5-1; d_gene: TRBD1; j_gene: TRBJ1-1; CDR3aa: CASSPRQGASTEAFF; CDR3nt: TGCGCCAGCAGCCCTCGACAGGGGGCTAGCACTGAAGCTTTCTTT
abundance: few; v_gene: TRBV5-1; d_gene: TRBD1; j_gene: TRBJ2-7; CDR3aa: CASSLTGGKYEQYF; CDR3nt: TGCGCCAGCAGCTTAACAGGGGGCAAGTACGAGCAGTACTTC
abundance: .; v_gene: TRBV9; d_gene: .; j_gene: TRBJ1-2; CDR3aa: CASSGNRADYGYTF; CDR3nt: TGTGCCAGCAGCGGCAACAGGGCAGACTATGGCTACACCTTC
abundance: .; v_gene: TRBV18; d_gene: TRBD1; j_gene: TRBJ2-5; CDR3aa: CASSPATQGALGQETQYF; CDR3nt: TGTGCCAGCTCACCAGCCACCCAGGGGGCGCTGGGGCAAGAGACCCAGTACTTC
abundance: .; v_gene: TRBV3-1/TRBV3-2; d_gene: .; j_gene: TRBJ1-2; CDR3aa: CASSPRSRNYGYTF; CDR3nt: TGTGCCAGCAGCCCACGTTCCCGCAACTATGGCTACACCTTC